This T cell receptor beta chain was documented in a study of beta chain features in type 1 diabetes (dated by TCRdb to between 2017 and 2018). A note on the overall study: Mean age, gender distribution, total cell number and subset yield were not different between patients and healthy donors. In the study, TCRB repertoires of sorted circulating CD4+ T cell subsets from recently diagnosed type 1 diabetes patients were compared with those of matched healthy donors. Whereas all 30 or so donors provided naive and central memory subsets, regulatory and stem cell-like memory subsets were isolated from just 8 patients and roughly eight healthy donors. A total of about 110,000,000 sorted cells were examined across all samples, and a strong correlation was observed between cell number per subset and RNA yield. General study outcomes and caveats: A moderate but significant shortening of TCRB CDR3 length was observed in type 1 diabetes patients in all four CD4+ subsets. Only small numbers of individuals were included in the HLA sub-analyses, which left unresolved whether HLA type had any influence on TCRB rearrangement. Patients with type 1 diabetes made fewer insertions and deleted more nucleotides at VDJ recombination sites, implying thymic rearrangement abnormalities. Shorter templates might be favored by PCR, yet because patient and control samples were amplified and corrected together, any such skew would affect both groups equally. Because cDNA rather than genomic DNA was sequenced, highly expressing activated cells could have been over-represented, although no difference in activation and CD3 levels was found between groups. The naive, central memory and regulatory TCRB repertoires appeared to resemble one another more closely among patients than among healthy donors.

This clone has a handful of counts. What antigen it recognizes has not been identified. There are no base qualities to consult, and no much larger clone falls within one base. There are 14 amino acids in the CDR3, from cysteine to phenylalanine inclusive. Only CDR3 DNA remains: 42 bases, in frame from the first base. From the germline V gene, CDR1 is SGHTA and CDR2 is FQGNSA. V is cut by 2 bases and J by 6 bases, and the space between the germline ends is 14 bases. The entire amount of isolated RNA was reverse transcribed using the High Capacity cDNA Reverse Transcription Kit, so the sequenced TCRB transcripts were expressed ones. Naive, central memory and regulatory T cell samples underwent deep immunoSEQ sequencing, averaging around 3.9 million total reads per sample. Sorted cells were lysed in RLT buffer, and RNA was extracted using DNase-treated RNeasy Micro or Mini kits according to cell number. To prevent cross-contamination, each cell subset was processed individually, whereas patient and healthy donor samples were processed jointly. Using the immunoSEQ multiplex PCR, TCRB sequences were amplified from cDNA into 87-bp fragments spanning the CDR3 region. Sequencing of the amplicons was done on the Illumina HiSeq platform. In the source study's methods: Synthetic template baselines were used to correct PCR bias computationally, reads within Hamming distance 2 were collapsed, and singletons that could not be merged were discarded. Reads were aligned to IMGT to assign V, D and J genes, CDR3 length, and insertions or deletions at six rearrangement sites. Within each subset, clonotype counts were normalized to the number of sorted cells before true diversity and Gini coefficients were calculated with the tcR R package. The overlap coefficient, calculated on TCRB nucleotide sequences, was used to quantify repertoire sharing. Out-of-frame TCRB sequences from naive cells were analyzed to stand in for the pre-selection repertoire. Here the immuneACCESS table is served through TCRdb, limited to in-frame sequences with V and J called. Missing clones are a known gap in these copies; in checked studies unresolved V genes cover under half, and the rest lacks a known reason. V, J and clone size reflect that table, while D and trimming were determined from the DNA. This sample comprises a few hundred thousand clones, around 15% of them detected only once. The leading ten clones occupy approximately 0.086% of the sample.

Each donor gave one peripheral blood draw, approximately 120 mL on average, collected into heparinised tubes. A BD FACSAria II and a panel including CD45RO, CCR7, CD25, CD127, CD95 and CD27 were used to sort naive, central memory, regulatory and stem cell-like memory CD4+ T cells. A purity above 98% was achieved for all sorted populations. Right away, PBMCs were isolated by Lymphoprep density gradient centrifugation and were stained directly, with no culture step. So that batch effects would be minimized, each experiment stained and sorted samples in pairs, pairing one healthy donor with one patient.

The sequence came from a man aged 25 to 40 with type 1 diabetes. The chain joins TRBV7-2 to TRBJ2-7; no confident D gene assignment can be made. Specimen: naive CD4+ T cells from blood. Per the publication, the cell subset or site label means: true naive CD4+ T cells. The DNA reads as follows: TGTGCCAGCAGCTTACGCCGGGCCCCGTCCGAGCAGTACTTC. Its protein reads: CASSLRRAPSEQYF.